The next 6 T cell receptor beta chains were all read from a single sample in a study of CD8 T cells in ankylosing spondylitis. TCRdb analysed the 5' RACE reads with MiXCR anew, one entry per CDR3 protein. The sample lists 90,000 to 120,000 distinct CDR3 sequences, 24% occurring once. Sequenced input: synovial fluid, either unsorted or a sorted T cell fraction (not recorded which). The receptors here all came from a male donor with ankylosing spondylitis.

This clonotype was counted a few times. The CDR3 reads CAWSLYNEQFF. CDR3 sequence (DNA): TGTGCCTGGAGTCTTTACAATGAGCAGTTCTTC. The chain is built from TRBV30 and TRBJ2-1; D uncertain. The V end lost 2 bases, the J end lost 4 bases, and 3 bases lay between the germline ends. The CDR3 totals 11 residues. The germline V gene encodes CDR1 GTSNPN and CDR2 SVGIG (reference sequence).

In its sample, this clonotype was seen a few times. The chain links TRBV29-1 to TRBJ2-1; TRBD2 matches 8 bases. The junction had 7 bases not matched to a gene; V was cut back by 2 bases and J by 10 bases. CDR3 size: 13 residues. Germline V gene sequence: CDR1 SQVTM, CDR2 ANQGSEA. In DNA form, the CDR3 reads TGCAGCGTTGAAAGCGGGAGTAGGGGCGAGCAGTTCTTC. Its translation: CSVESGSRGEQFF.

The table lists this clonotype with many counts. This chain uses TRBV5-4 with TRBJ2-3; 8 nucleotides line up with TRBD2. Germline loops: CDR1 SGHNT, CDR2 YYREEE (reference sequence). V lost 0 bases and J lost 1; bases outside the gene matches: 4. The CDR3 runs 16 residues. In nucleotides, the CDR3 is TGTGCCAGCAGCTTGGGAGCGGGAGTCGGCACAGATACGCAGTATTTT. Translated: CASSLGAGVGTDTQYF.

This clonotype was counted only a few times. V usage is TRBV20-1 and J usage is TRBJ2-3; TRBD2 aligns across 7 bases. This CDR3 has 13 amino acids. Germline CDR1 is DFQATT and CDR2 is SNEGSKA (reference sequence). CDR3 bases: TGCAGGACCAGCGGGACTAGCACAGATACGCAGTATTTT. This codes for CRTSGTSTDTQYF.

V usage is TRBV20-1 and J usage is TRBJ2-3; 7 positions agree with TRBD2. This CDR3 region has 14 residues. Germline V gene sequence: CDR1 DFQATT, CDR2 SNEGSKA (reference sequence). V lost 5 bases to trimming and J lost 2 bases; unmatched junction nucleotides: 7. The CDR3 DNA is TGCAGTGCTCCCCGGGACTACTACACAGATACGCAGTATTTT. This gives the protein CSAPRDYYTDTQYF.

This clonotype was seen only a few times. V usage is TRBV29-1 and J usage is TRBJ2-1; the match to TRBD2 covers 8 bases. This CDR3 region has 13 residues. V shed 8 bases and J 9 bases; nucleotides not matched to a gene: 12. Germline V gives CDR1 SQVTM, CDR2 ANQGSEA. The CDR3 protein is CSLRDSGNGEQFF. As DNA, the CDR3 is TGCAGCCTACGCGATAGCGGGAATGGTGAGCAGTTCTTC.